These 23 T cell receptor beta chains were all obtained from the same sample, sequenced in a study of regulatory T cells in long-lasting Graves disease. Time point specified: newly diagnosed GD, antithyroid drugs for less than 3 months. There was RNA extracted from PBMCs, and the TCR library was made from it. Building of the TCR beta libraries involved iRepertoire HTBI primers and Arm-PCR of CDR3 regions. MiXCR, run by TCRdb on the multiplex PCR reads, gives a single entry per CDR3 protein. Altogether under 700,000 distinct CDR3 sequences are present, 15% to 20% being singletons, with the ten largest covering around 25%. These data also featured in a second study, about T cells in Graves' hyperthyroidism and ophthalmopathy.

The sample was peripheral blood mononuclear cells (PBMCs), taken at new diagnosis, from a patient treated with antithyroid drugs. The source of these receptors is a middle-aged woman with Graves disease.

This clonotype has more than one count but fewer than ten. This chain joins TRBV12-5 and TRBJ2-1; D gene unclear. The CDR3 has 11 residues. The germline CDR1 and CDR2 sequences are LGHNT and FRNRAP. Trimming removed 2 bases from V and 12 bases from J, with 8 bases in between. CDR3 region: CASGLNSGQFF. CDR3 sequence (DNA): TGTGCTAGTGGTTTGAATAGTGGGCAGTTCTTC.

This clonotype was recorded a few times. This sequence joins TRBV18 and TRBJ1-2; TRBD1 matches at 9 bases. With V trimmed by 0 bases and J by 5 bases, 7 bases remained unmatched. Per germline, CDR1 KGHSH and CDR2 LQKENI. CDR3 size: 16 residues. CDR3 loop: CASSPPGTGTQYGYTF. For the CDR3, the DNA is TGTGCCAGCTCACCACCCGGGACAGGGACCCAATATGGCTACACCTTC.

This clonotype appeared many times. The chain joins TRBV2 to TRBJ1-2; no clear D. Germline V lookup: CDR1 SNHLY, CDR2 FYNNEI. The CDR3 length is 17 residues. V was shortened by 0 bases and J by 0 bases, with 14 bases between the two germline ends. The CDR3 is CASSEAHLPDSNYGYTF. CDR3 nucleotide sequence: TGTGCCAGCAGTGAAGCGCACCTACCCGATTCTAACTATGGCTACACCTTC.

This clonotype appeared many times. The CDR3 loop is CASSQERMRANEKLFF. For the CDR3, the DNA is TGCGCCAGCAGCCAAGAAAGGATGAGAGCTAATGAAAAACTGTTTTTT. This sequence joins TRBV4-1 and TRBJ1-4; no clear D. CDR1 is MGHRA and CDR2 is YSYEKL in the germline V gene. The CDR3 spans 16 residues. Trimming removed 0 bases at V and 3 bases at J, with 11 bases between.

The J gene is TRBJ1-1, the V gene TRBV19; TRBD1 might be the D (6 bases). CDR1 and CDR2 from the germline V gene are LNHDA and SQIVND (reference sequence). The V gene lost 0 bases and the J gene lost 4 bases, with 12 bases spanning the gap. The CDR3 extends over 15 amino acids. CDR3 DNA sequence: TGTGCCAGTAGTATAGAAAGCAGGGGTGGCACTGAAGCTTTCTTT. Amino acid sequence: CASSIESRGGTEAFF.

This clonotype was recorded a few times. The rearrangement links TRBV20-1 to TRBJ1-3, with no clear D. V was pared by 0 bases and J by 4 bases, with 13 bases between. Germline loops: CDR1 DFQATT, CDR2 SNEGSKA (reference sequence). This CDR3 has 15 amino acids. The CDR3 region has the DNA TGCAGTGCTAGAGATTCCGAGGCCTTCGGAAACACCATATATTTT. This gives the protein CSARDSEAFGNTIYF.

The table lists this clonotype with many counts. The chain joins TRBV2 to TRBJ1-5; D is possibly TRBD1 (6 bases). Trimming shortened V by 7 bases and J by 7 bases, and 14 bases separated the two germline ends. Germline V lookup: CDR1 SNHLY, CDR2 FYNNEI. CDR3 length: 13 amino acids. The CDR3 DNA sequence: TGTGCCAGCAAGGCAGGGGTAATGCAGCCCCAGCATTTT. Translation: CASKAGVMQPQHF. The full variable domain, rest sourced from reference TRBV2 and TRBJ1-5, is EPEVTQTPSHQVTQMGQEVILRCVPISNHLYFYWYRQILGQKVEFLVSFYNNEISEKSEIFDDQFSVERPDGSNFTLKIRSTKLEDSAMYFCASKAGVMQPQHFGDGTRLSIL.

This clonotype has a count of ten or more. The chain recombines TRBV20-1 with TRBJ2-5; tentatively, D is TRBD1 or TRBD2 (5 bases each). Looked up from germline, CDR1 is DFQATT and CDR2 is SNEGSKA (reference sequence). The CDR3 runs 13 residues. V dropped 3 bases and J dropped 5 bases, with 13 bases sitting between them. CDR3 DNA sequence: TGCAGTGCTAGGGACTCGGGGCAGGAGACCCAGTACTTC. Translating it yields CSARDSGQETQYF.

The chain carries TRBV3-1 and TRBJ2-6, with D perhaps assigned TRBD1 or TRBD2 (5 bases each). Germline assignment: CDR1 LGHDT and CDR2 YNNKEL (reference sequence). V lost 1 base to trimming and J lost 0 bases, with 16 bases between them. The CDR3 runs to 19 residues. The CDR3 bases are TGTGCCAGCAGCCAAGTATGGGGGTACCGTGACTCTGGGGCCAACGTCCTGACTTTC. Its protein product is CASSQVWGYRDSGANVLTF.

V is TRBV5-1 and J is TRBJ2-3; the match to TRBD2 covers 8 bases. There are 18 residues in the CDR3. Looked up from germline, CDR1 is SGHRS and CDR2 is YFSETQ. Germline trimming cut 1 base from V and 1 base from J; bases unmatched to any gene: 11. Here the CDR3 DNA reads TGCGCCAGCAGCTTGTCACCCCCCGGTAGCGGGGGCACAGATACGCAGTATTTT. This sequence encodes CASSLSPPGSGGTDTQYF.

This clonotype appeared a few times. J is TRBJ2-6 and V is TRBV25-1; D gene uncertain. Germline loops: CDR1 MGHDK, CDR2 SYGVNS. V shed 10 bases and J shed 0 bases, with 7 bases lying between them. The CDR3 covers 13 residues. The CDR3 here is CAIPGSGANVLTF. The CDR3 bases are TGTGCCATCCCGGGCTCTGGGGCCAACGTCCTGACTTTC.

This clonotype has a count of ten or more. The chain is built from TRBV11-3 and TRBJ2-5; D gene ambiguous. Trimming pared 1 base from V and 5 bases from J, leaving 8 bases between. The germline V gene has CDR1 SGHNT and CDR2 YENEEA. The CDR3 is 13 amino acids. CDR3 coding DNA: TGTGCCAGCAGCTTAGCCATGACCGAGACCCAGTACTTC. Translating it yields CASSLAMTETQYF.

V is TRBV29-1 and J is TRBJ2-2, with D perhaps TRBD1 (6 bases). Germline-derived CDR1 and CDR2 are SQVTM and ANQGSEA. The CDR3 runs 15 residues. V lost 3 bases to trimming and J lost 4 bases, with 15 bases between them. The CDR3 coding sequence is TGCAGCGTTGACGACGGGACAAGATCCACCGGGGAGCTGTTTTTT. Translation: CSVDDGTRSTGELFF.

The CDR3 nucleotides are TGTGCCAGTAGTCGAGGGGACGCCTACGAGCAGTACTTC. Its translation: CASSRGDAYEQYF. V gene TRBV19 combines with J gene TRBJ2-7, with D perhaps being TRBD1 or TRBD2 (5 bases each). Germline CDR1 is LNHDA and CDR2 is SQIVND (reference sequence). With 5 bases removed from V and 2 bases from J, the gap between germline ends came to 10 bases. The CDR3 length is 13 residues.

About this clonotype itself: A far larger clone is a single base away, which makes a read error likely. The chain is built from TRBV5-5 and TRBJ1-1; no clear D gene. Germline V gene sequence: CDR1 SGHKS, CDR2 YYEKEE (reference sequence). CDR3 length equals 16 residues. The CDR3 sequence: CGSSLDRLTMNTEAFF. The DNA of the CDR3 is TGTGGCAGCAGCTTAGATCGTCTAACCATGAACACTGAAGCTTTCTTT.

This clonotype was recorded many times. The chain uses TRBV10-2 and TRBJ1-1; D is unresolved. CDR3 length: 14 residues. The V gene lost 6 bases and the J gene lost 0 bases, with 11 bases spanning the gap. Germline CDR1 reads WSHSY; CDR2 reads SAAADI. In nucleotides, the CDR3 is TGCGCCAGCAGGAATTCAGACATGAACACTGAAGCTTTCTTT. Translating gives CASRNSDMNTEAFF.

This clonotype appeared a few times. The chain is built from TRBV6-9 and TRBJ1-6; TRBD1 agrees at 7 bases. Losses at the gene ends were 3 bases for V and 7 bases for J; bases not matched to a gene: 12. Per germline, CDR1 MNHGY and CDR2 SVAAGI. This CDR3 is built from 17 residues. For the CDR3, the DNA is TGTGCCAGCAGTTACCCACCAGCCAGGGGGTTCAATTCACCCCTCCACTTT. It codes for CASSYPPARGFNSPLHF.

The chain employs TRBV7-2 and TRBJ1-4, with TRBD1 matching 8 bases. Germline CDR1 is SGHTA and CDR2 is FQGNSA. This CDR3 spans 15 amino acids. The V gene end was trimmed by 5 bases and the J gene end by 3 bases; junction bases not matched to a gene: 5. This CDR3 is CASSVRQGPNEKLFF. The CDR3 bases are TGTGCCAGCAGCGTTCGACAGGGGCCTAATGAAAAACTGTTTTTT.

This clonotype was detected ten times or more. DNA for the CDR3: TGTGCCAGCAGTTTACTTGGCAGGTCCTACGAGCAGTACTTC. It codes for CASSLLGRSYEQYF. The chain employs TRBV12-3 or TRBV12-4 and TRBJ2-7, with no clear D. The CDR3 runs to 14 residues. The V gene lost 2 bases and the J gene lost 1 base, with 9 bases spanning the gap.

The V gene is TRBV6-1, the J gene TRBJ2-1; D is unresolved. The CDR3 sequence is 14 residues long. Trimming removed 7 bases at V and 9 bases at J, with 19 bases between. Germline CDR1 reads MNHNS; CDR2 reads SASEGT. DNA for the CDR3: TGTGCCAGCAAACTCCAGAGGATCGGCAGTGAGCAGTTCTTC. It specifies CASKLQRIGSEQFF.

The chain has TRBV19 and TRBJ1-2; the D gene is possibly TRBD1 (6 bases). Germline V gene data show CDR1 as LNHDA and CDR2 as SQIVND (reference sequence). The V end was cut by 10 bases, the J end by 7 bases, with 25 bases between. The CDR3 is 15 residues long. CDR3 sequence: CATTRAAGDISGYTF. CDR3 DNA: TGTGCCACTACCCGAGCAGCCGGGGACATCAGTGGCTACACCTTC. Full variable domain (remainder filled in from reference TRBV19 and TRBJ1-2): DGGITQSPKYLFRKEGQNVTLSCEQNLNHDAMYWYRQDPGQGLRLIYYSQIVNDFQKGDIAEGYSVSREKKESFPLTVTSAQKNPTAFYLCATTRAAGDISGYTFGSGTRLTVV.

About this clonotype: A much bigger clone sits one base away, suggesting this may be a read error. The V call is TRBV7-9, the J call TRBJ1-2; D unclear. V was trimmed by 7 bases and J by 2 bases, leaving 11 bases between them. CDR1 is SEHNR and CDR2 is FQNEAQ in the germline V gene (reference sequence). CDR3 length: 13 residues. The CDR3 region is CASTPPLNYGYTF. CDR3 sequence (DNA): TGTGCCAGCACGCCCCCACTAAACTATGGCTACACCTTC.

As for this clonotype: Because it lacks the conserved phenylalanine or tryptophan at the end, this CDR3 is likely a read error. CDR3: CAWSVVSGPHNEQFL. Written as DNA, the CDR3 is TGTGCCTGGAGTGTAGTATCCGGCCCCCACAATGAGCAGTTCTTA. This rearrangement joins TRBV30 to TRBJ2-5; D gene uncertain. The J call may not be correct, given that the DNA end is closer to TRBJ2-1. The CDR3 has 15 amino acids. Germline CDR1 and CDR2: GTSNPN and SVGIG (reference sequence).